A single T cell receptor (beta chain) is shown here with its context. In the authors' methods: Researchers report that nucleated cell counts were estimated from reference gene primer amplification. The repertoire was sequenced with immunoSEQ multiplex PCR; TCRdb's copy has only in-frame clones and lacks some. That table furnishes V, J and clone size, whereas the DNA furnished D and trimming. The sample lists about 54,000 clones, over 90% occurring once. The data were taken from a study of blood T cell repertoires in COVID-19. The wider study: Acute and convalescent COVID-19 samples came from the United States, Italy and Spain. The analysed material was cDNA or gDNA that came from T cells, B-cell-depleted T cells, or PBMCs.

Per germline, CDR1 MRHNA and CDR2 SNTAGT. This CDR3 is 15 amino acids long. J gave up 5 bases and V 7 bases, and 13 bases lay outside the gene matches. The chain combines TRBV6-4 with TRBJ2-7, with 8 bases fitting TRBD2. The TCR originated in a man between 50 and 59 years old with acute or convalescent COVID-19. The sequenced sample consisted of peripheral blood. CDR3 in amino acids: CASTNPGTRHHEQYF. CDR3 coding DNA: TGTGCCAGCACTAACCCGGGGACTAGGCACCACGAGCAGTACTTC.